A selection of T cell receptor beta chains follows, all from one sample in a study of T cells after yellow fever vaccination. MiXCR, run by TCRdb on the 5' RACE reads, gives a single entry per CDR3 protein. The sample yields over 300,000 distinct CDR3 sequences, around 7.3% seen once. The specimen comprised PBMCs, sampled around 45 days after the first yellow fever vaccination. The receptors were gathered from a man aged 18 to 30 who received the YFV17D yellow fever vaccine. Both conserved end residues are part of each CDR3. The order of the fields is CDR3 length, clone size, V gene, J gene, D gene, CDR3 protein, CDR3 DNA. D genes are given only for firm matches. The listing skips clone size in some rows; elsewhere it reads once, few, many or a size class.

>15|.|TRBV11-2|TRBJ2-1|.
CASSLLINIPNEQFF
TGTGCCAGCAGCTTACTAATCAATATCCCCAATGAGCAGTTCTTC
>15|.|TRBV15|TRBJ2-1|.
CATSREGFRDNEQFF
TGTGCCACCAGCAGAGAAGGGTTCAGGGACAATGAGCAGTTCTTC
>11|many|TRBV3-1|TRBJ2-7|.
CASSRGFEQYF
TGTGCCAGCAGCCGCGGTTTCGAGCAGTACTTC
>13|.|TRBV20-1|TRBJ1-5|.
CSARGDRSQPQHF
TGCAGTGCTAGAGGCGACAGGAGTCAGCCCCAGCATTTT
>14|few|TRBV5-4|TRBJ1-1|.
CASSLALSNTEAFF
TGTGCCAGCAGCTTGGCACTGTCGAACACTGAAGCTTTCTTT
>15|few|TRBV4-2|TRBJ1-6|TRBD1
CASSHWPQGDSPLHF
TGTGCCAGCAGCCATTGGCCCCAGGGGGATTCACCCCTCCACTTT
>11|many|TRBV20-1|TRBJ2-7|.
CSASDHYEQYF
TGCAGTGCTAGCGATCACTACGAGCAGTACTTC
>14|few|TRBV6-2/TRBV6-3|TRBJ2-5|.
CASSYPGEQETQYF
TGTGCCAGCAGTTACCCGGGGGAACAAGAGACCCAGTACTTC
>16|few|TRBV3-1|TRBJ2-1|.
CASSPDGSLIGNEQFF
TGTGCCAGCAGCCCCGACGGGAGCTTGATAGGCAATGAGCAGTTCTTC
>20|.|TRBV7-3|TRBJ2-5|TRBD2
CASSLIPIASGLDVRETQYF
TGTGCCAGCAGCTTAATTCCCATCGCTAGCGGGCTGGATGTGCGAGAGACCCAGTACTTC
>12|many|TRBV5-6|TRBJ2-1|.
CASSLGDTEQFF
TGTGCCAGCAGCTTGGGAGACACTGAGCAGTTCTTC
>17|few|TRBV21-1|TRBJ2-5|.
CASREPGTGITKETQYF
TGTGCCAGCAGGGAGCCCGGGACAGGGATCACAAAAGAGACCCAGTACTTC
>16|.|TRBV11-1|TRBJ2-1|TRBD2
CASSQLIAGAGDEQFF
TGTGCCAGCAGCCAGTTAATAGCGGGGGCTGGGGATGAGCAGTTCTTC
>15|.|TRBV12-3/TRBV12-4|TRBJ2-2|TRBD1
CASSDRQGSRGELFF
TGTGCCAGCAGCGACCGACAGGGTTCGCGCGGGGAGCTGTTTTTT
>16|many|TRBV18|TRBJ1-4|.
CASSPPPGASNEKLFF
TGTGCCAGCTCACCGCCCCCGGGGGCCTCAAATGAAAAACTGTTTTTT
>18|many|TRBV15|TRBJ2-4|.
CATSSGTPPGRAKNIQYF
TGTGCCACCAGCAGCGGGACACCCCCTGGTCGGGCCAAAAACATTCAGTACTTC
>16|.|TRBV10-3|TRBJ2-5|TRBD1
CAISDSQGSRWETQYF
TGTGCCATCAGTGATTCACAGGGGAGCCGGTGGGAGACCCAGTACTTC
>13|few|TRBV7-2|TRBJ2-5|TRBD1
CASRPGQQETQYF
TGTGCCAGCAGGCCGGGACAGCAAGAGACCCAGTACTTC
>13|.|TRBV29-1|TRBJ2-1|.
CSVEGSSYNEQFF
TGCAGCGTTGAGGGGAGCTCCTACAATGAGCAGTTCTTC
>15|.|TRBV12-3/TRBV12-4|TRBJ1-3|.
CASSDQTGPGDTIYF
TGTGCCAGCAGTGATCAAACAGGGCCGGGGGACACCATATATTTT
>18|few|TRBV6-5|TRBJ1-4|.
CASSFSPITQGVKEKLFF
TGTGCCAGCAGTTTCAGTCCGATTACACAGGGTGTAAAGGAAAAACTGTTTTTT
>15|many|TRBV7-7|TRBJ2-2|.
CASSLRADGTGELFF
TGTGCTAGCAGCTTACGCGCGGATGGGACCGGGGAGCTGTTTTTT